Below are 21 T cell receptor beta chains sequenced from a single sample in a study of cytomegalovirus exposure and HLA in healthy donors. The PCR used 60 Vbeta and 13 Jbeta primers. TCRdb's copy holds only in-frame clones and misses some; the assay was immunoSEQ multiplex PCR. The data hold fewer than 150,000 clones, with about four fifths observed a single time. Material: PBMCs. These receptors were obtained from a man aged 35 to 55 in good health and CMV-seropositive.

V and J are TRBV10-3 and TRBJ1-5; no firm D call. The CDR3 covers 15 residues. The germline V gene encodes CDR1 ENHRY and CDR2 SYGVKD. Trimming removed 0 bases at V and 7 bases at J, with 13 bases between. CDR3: CAISESAGREQPQHF. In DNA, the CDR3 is TGTGCCATCAGTGAGTCGGCGGGGAGGGAGCAGCCCCAGCATTTT.

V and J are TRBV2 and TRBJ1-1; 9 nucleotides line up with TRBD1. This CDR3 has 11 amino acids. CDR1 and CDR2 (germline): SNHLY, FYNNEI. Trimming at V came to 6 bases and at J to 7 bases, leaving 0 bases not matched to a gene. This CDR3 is CASRGQGEAFF. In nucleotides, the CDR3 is TGTGCCAGCAGGGGACAGGGTGAAGCTTTCTTT. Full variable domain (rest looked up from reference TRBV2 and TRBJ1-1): EPEVTQTPSHQVTQMGQEVILRCVPISNHLYFYWYRQILGQKVEFLVSFYNNEISEKSEIFDDQFSVERPDGSNFTLKIRSTKLEDSAMYFCASRGQGEAFFGQGTRLTVV.

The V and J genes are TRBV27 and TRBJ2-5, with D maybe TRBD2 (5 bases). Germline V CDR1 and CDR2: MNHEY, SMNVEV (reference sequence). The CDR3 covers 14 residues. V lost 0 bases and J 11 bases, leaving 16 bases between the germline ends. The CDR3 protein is CASSLSGKLWEQYF. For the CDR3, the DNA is TGTGCCAGCAGTTTATCGGGGAAACTATGGGAGCAGTACTTC.

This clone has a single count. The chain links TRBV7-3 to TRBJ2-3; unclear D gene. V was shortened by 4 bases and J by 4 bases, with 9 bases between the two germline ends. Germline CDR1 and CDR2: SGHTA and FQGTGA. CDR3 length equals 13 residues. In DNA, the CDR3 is TGTGCCAGCAGCTCCACACAAGCAGATACGCAGTATTTT. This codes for CASSSTQADTQYF.

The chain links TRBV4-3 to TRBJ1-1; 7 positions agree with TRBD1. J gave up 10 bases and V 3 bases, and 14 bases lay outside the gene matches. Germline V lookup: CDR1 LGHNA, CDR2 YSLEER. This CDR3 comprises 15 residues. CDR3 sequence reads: CASSHMTGSIRGAFF. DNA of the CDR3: TGCGCCAGCAGCCACATGACAGGGTCTATTAGAGGAGCTTTCTTT.

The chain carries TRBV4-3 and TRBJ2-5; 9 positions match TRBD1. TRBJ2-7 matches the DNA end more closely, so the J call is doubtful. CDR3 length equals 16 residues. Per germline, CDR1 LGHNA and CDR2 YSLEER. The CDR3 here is CASSRDLSGQGYEQYF. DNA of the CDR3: TGCGCCAGCAGCCGCGATCTTTCGGGACAGGGCTACGAGCAGTACTTC.

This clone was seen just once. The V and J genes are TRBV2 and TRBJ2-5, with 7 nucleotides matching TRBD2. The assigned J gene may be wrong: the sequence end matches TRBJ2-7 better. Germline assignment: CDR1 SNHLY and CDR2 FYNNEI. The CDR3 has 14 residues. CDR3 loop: CASLLAESSYEQYF. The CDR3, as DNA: TGTGCCAGCCTGCTAGCGGAGAGCTCCTACGAGCAGTACTTC.

CDR3 coding DNA: TGTGCCAGCAGCTTGCCGGGACTAGCGGGGGCTAGGAATGAGCAGTTCTTC. The encoded protein is CASSLPGLAGARNEQFF. V gene TRBV5-6 combines with J gene TRBJ2-1; 14 nucleotides line up with TRBD2. V shed 1 base and J 7 bases; nucleotides not matched to a gene: 7. The CDR3 contains 17 residues. CDR1 is SGHDT, CDR2 YYEEEE, per germline.

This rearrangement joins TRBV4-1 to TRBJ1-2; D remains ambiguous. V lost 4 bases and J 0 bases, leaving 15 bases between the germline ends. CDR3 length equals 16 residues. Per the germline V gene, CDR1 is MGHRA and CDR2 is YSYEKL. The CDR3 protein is CASSPGEGSANYGYTF. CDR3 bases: TGCGCCAGCAGCCCCGGGGAGGGTTCGGCTAACTATGGCTACACCTTC.

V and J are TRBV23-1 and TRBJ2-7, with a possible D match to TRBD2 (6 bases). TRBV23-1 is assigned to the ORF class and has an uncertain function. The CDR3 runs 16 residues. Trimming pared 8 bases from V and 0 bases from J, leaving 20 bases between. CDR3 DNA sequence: TGCGCCAGCGTACCTCTGAAGGGACTTCCCTCCTACGAGCAGTACTTC. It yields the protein CASVPLKGLPSYEQYF.

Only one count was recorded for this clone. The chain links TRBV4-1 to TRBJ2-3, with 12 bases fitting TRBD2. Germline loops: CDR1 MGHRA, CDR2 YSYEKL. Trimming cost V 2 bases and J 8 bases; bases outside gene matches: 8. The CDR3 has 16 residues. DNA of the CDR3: TGCGCCAGCAGCCAATATCTAGCGGGAGGGCCCGGTACGCAGTATTTT. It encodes CASSQYLAGGPGTQYF.

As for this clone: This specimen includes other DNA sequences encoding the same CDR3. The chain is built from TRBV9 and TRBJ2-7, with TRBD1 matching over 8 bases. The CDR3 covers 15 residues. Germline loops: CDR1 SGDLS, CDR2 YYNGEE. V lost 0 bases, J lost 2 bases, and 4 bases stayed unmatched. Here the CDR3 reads CASSVGGTGTYEQYF. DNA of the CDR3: TGTGCCAGCAGCGTAGGGGGGACAGGAACCTACGAGCAGTACTTC.

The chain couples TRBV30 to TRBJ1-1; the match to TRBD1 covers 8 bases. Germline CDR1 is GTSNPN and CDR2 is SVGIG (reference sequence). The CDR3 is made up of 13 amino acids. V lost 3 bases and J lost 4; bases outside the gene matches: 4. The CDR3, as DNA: TGTGCCTGGAGGGCAGGGGGCTTCACTGAAGCTTTCTTT. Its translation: CAWRAGGFTEAFF.

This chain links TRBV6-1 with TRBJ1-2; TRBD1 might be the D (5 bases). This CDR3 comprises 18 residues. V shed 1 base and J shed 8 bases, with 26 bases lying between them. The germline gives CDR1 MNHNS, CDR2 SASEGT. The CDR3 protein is CASSEGSLYVREVGGYTF. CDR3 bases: TGTGCCAGCAGTGAAGGCTCCCTTTACGTCAGGGAAGTGGGGGGCTACACCTTC.

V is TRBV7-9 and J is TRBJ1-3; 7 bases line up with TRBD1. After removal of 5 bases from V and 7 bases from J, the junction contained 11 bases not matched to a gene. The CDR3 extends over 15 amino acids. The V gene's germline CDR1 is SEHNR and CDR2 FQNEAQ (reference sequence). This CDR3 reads CASSKKQGELNTIYF. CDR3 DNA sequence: TGTGCCAGCAGCAAAAAGCAGGGGGAATTGAACACCATATATTTT.

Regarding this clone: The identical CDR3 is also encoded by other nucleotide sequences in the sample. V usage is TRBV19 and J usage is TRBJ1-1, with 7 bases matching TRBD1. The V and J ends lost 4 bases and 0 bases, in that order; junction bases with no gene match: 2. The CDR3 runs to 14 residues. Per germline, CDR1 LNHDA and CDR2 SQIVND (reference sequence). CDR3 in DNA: TGTGCCAGTAGTACGGGACAGATGAACACTGAAGCTTTCTTT. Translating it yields CASSTGQMNTEAFF.

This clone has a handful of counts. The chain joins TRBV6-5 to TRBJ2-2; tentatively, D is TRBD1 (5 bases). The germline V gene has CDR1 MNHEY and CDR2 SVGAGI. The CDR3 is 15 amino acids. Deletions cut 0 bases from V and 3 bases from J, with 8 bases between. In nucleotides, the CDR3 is TGTGCCAGCAGTTACTCCCCAGGGTACACCGGGGAGCTGTTTTTT. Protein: CASSYSPGYTGELFF.

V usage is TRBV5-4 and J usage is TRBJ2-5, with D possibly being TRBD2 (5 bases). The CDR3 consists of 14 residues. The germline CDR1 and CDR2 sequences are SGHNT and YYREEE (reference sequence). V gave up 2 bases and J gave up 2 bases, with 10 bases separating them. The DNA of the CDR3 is TGTGCCAGCAGCTTCGGACTCTCACAAGAGACCCAGTACTTC. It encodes CASSFGLSQETQYF.

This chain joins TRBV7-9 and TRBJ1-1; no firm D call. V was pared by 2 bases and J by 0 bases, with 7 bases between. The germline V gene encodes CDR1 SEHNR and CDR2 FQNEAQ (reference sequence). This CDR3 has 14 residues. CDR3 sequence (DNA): TGTGCCAGCAGCTTACCCGAGATGAACACTGAAGCTTTCTTT. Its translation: CASSLPEMNTEAFF.

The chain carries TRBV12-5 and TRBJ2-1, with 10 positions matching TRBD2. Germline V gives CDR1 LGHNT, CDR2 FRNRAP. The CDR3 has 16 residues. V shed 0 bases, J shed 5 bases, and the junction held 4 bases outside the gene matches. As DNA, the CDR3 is TGTGCTAGTGGTTTGGTCACTAGCGGGGCTCACAATGAGCAGTTCTTC. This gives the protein CASGLVTSGAHNEQFF.

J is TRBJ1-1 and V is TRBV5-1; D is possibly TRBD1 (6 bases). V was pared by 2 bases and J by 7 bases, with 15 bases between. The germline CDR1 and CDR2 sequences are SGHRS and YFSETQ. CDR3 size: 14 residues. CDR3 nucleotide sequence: TGCGCCAGCAGCTTCCGGGAACAGGGCTGTGAAGCTTTCTTT. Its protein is CASSFREQGCEAFF.